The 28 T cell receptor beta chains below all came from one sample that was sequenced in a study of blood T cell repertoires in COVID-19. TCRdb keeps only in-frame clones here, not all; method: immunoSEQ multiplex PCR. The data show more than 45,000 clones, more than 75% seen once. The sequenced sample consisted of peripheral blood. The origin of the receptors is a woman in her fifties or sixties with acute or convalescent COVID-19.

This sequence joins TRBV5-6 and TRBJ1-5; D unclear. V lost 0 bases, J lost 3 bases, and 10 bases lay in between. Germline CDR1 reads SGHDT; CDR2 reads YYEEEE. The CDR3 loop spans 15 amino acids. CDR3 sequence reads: CASSLGTTSNQPQHF. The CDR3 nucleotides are TGTGCCAGCAGCTTGGGCACGACATCCAATCAGCCCCAGCATTTT.

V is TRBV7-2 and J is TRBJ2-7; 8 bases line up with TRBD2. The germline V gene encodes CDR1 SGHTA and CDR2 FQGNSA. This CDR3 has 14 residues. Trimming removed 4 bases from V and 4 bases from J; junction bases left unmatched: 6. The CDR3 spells CASSWSGGQYEQYF. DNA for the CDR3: TGTGCCAGCAGCTGGTCGGGGGGGCAATACGAGCAGTACTTC.

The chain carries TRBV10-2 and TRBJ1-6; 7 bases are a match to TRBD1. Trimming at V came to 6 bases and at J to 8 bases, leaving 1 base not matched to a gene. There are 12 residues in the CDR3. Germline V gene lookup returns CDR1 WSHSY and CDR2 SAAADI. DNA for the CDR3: TGCGCCAGCAGAACAGGGGATTCACCCCTCCACTTT. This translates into CASRTGDSPLHF.

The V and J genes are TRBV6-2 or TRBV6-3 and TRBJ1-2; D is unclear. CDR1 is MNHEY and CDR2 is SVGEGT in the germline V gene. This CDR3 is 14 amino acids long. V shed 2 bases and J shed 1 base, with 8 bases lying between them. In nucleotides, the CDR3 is TGTGCCAGCAGTTACAAAGCGGTTAACTATGGCTACACCTTC. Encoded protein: CASSYKAVNYGYTF.

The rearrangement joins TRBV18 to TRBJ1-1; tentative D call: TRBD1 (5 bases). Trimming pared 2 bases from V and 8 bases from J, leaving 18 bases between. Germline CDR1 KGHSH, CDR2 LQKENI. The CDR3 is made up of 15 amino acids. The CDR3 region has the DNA TGTGCCAGCTCACCAGCACGTTCTCAGGGTTTCGAAGCTTTCTTT. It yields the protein CASSPARSQGFEAFF.

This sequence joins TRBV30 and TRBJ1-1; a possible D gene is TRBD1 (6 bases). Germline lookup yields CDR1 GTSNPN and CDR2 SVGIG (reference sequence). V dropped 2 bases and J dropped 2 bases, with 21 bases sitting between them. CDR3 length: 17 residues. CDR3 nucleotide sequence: TGTGCCTGGAGTAAACAGGGCGTTTGGGGGATAAACACTGAAGCTTTCTTT. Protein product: CAWSKQGVWGINTEAFF.

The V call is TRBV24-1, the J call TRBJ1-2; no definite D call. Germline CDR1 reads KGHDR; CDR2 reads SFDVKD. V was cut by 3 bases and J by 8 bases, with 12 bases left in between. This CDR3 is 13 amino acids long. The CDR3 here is CATSDPAGLGYTF. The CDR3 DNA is TGTGCCACCAGTGATCCTGCGGGATTGGGCTACACCTTC.

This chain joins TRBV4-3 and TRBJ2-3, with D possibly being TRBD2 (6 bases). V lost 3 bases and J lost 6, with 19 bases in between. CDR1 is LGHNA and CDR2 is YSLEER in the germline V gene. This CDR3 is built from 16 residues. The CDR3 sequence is CASSHRTRDSGDTQYF. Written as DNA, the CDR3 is TGCGCCAGCAGCCATCGAACTCGGGACTCCGGGGATACGCAGTATTTT.

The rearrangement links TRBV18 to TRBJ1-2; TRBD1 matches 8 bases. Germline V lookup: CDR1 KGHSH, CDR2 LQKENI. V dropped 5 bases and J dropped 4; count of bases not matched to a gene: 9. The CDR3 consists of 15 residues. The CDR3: CASSEGQALGYGYTF. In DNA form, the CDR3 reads TGTGCCAGCTCAGAGGGACAGGCCCTAGGCTATGGCTACACCTTC.

The CDR3 coding sequence is TGTGCCAGTACGACAATTGTCGATGATCAGCCCCAGCATTTT. It yields the protein CASTTIVDDQPQHF. The gene calls are TRBV19 and TRBJ1-5; D remains ambiguous. The CDR3 is 14 residues long. Germline V lookup: CDR1 LNHDA, CDR2 SQIVND (reference sequence). V was pared by 7 bases and J by 5 bases, with 15 bases between. The whole variable domain, filled in from reference TRBV19 and TRBJ1-5, reads DGGITQSPKYLFRKEGQNVTLSCEQNLNHDAMYWYRQDPGQGLRLIYYSQIVNDFQKGDIAEGYSVSREKKESFPLTVTSAQKNPTAFYLCASTTIVDDQPQHFGDGTRLSIL.

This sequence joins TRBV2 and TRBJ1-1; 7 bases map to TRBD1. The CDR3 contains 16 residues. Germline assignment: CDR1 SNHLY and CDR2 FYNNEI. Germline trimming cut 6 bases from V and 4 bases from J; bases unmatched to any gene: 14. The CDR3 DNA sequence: TGTGCCAGCAGCGAACAGGGGCCCGATACCCCCACTGAAGCTTTCTTT. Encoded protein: CASSEQGPDTPTEAFF.

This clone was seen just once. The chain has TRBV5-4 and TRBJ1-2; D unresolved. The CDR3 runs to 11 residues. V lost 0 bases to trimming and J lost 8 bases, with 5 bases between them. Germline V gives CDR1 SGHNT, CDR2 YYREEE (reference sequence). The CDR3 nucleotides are TGTGCCAGCAGCTTGGGGGCGGGCTACACCTTC. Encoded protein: CASSLGAGYTF.

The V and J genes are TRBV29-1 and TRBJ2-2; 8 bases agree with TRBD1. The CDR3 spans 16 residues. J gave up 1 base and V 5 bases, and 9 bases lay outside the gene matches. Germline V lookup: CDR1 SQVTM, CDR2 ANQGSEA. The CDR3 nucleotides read TGCAGCGTTCTTGGTGCCGGACAGGGGAACACCGGGGAGCTGTTTTTT. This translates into CSVLGAGQGNTGELFF.

CDR3 bases: TGTGCCAGCAGTGATTTGAAGGGATCACTAGAAGATACGCAGTATTTT. It specifies CASSDLKGSLEDTQYF. The J gene is TRBJ2-3, the V gene TRBV6-1; possible D gene TRBD2, 5 bases. The CDR3 has 16 amino acids. From germline, CDR1 is MNHNS and CDR2 SASEGT. Trimming removed 3 bases at V and 5 bases at J, with 18 bases between.

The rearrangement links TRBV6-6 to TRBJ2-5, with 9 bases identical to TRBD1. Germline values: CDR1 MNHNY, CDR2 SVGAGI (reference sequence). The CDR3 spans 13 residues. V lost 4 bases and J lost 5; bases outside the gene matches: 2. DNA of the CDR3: TGTGCCAGCAGTTCCGGGACAGGGGAGACCCAGTACTTC. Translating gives CASSSGTGETQYF.

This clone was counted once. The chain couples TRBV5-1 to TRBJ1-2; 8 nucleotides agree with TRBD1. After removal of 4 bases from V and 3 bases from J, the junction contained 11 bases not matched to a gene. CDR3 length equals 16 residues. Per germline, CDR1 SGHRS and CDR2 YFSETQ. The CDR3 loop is CASSPRTGNVDYGYTF. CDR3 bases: TGCGCCAGCAGCCCTCGGACAGGGAACGTGGACTATGGCTACACCTTC.

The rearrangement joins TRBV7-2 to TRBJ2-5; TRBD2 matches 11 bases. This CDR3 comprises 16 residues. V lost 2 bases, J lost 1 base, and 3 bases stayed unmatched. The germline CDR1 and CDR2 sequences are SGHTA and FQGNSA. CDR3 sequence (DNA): TGTGCCAGCAGCTTACAGCTAGCGGGGGGCCAAGAGACCCAGTACTTC. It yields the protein CASSLQLAGGQETQYF.

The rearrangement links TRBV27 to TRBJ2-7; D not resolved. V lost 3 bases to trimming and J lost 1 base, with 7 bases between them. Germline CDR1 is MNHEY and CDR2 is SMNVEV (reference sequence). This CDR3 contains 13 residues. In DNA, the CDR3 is TGTGCCAGCAGTTTGGCAGGATCCTACGAGCAGTACTTC. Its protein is CASSLAGSYEQYF.

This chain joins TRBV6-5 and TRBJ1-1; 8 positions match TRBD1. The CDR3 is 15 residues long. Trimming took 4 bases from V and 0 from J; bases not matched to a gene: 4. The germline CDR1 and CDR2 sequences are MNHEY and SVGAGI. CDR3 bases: TGTGCCAGCAGTTGGGACAGGATTATGAACACTGAAGCTTTCTTT. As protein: CASSWDRIMNTEAFF.

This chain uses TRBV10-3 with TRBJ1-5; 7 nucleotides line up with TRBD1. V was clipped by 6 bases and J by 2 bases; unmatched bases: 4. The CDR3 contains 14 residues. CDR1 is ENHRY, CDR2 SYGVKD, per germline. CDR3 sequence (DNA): TGTGCCATCAGAGCCGGGACAGGCAATCAGCCCCAGCATTTT. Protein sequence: CAIRAGTGNQPQHF.

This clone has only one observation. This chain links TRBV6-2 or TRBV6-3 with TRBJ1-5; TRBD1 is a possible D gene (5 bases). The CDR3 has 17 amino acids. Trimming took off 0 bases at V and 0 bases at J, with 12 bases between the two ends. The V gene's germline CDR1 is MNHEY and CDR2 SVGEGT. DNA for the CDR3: TGTGCCAGCAGTTACTCCAGGGAAAGGCCTAGCAATCAGCCCCAGCATTTT. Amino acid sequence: CASSYSRERPSNQPQHF.

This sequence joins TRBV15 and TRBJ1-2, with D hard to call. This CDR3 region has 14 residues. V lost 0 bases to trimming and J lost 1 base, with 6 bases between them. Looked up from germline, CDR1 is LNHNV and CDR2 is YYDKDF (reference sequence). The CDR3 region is CATSRDHFNYGYTF. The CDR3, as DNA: TGTGCCACCAGCAGAGATCATTTTAACTATGGCTACACCTTC.

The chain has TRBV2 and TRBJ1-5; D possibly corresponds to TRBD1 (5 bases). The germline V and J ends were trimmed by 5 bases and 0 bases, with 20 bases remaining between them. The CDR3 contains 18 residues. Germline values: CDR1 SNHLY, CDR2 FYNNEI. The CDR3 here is CASSKSRDSAYSNQPQHF. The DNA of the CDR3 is TGTGCCAGCAGTAAATCTCGGGACTCAGCGTATAGCAATCAGCCCCAGCATTTT.

Written as DNA, the CDR3 is TGTGCCAGCACTCATGGCCCCGAGCAGTACTTC. It specifies CASTHGPEQYF. The chain is built from TRBV6-5 and TRBJ2-7, with D unresolved. Germline CDR1 is MNHEY and CDR2 is SVGAGI. The V end was cut by 7 bases, the J end by 6 bases, with 10 bases between. The CDR3 length is 11 residues.

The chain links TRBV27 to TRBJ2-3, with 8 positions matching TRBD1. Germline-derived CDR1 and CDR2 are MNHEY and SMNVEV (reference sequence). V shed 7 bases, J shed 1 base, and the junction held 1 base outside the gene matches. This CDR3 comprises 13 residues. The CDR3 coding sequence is TGTGCCAGCACGGACAGGGGCACAGATACGCAGTATTTT. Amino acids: CASTDRGTDTQYF.

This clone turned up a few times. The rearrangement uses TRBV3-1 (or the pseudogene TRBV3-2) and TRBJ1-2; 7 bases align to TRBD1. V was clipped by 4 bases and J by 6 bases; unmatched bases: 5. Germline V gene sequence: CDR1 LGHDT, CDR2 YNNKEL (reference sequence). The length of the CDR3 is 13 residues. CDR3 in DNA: TGTGCCAGCAGCCCCGGGACAGTCGATGGCTACACCTTC. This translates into CASSPGTVDGYTF.

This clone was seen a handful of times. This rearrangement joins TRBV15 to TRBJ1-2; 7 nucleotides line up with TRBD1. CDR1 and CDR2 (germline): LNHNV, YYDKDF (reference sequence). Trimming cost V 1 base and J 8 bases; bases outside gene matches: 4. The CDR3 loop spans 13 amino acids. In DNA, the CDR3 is TGTGCCACCAGCAGAGGAGGGGGCTACGGCTACACCTTC. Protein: CATSRGGGYGYTF.

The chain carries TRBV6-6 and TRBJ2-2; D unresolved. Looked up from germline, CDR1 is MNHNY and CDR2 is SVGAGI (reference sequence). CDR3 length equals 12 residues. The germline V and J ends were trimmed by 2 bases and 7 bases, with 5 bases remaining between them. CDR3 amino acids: CASSYAGGELFF. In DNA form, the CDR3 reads TGTGCCAGCAGTTACGCCGGCGGGGAGCTGTTTTTT.